A selection of T cell receptor beta chains follows, all from one sample in a study of cytomegalovirus exposure and HLA in healthy donors. Data came from immunoSEQ multiplex PCR; TCRdb stores just in-frame clones and leaves some out. There are around 67,000 clones in the sample; around three quarters occur only once, and 7.8% lies in the top ten. The sequencing sample was made of PBMCs. The receptors originated from a man aged 18 to 30 in good health and CMV-seropositive. CDR3s include the opening cysteine and the closing phenylalanine or tryptophan. The D gene is left open where the match is weak. Some rows have no size entry. The others give once, few or many, or a class for an expanded clone.

TRBD1 | TRBJ2-5 | TRBV29-1 | . | CSEKTGGKETQYF | TGCAGCGAGAAGACAGGGGGCAAAGAGACCCAGTACTTC
TRBD2 | TRBJ2-2 | TRBV10-2 | . | CASRETGLAGSGELFF | TGCGCCAGCAGGGAGACAGGACTAGCGGGATCCGGGGAGCTGTTTTTT
. | TRBJ1-5 | TRBV28 | . | CASSLITGGNQPQHF | TGTGCCAGCAGTTTGATTACAGGCGGCAATCAGCCCCAGCATTTT
. | TRBJ2-3 | TRBV7-9 | few | CASSHLGTSTDTQYF | TGTGCCAGCAGCCATTTGGGGACTAGCACAGATACGCAGTATTTT
. | TRBJ1-5 | TRBV30 | . | CAWSHGGDQPQHF | TGTGCCTGGAGTCATGGGGGCGATCAGCCCCAGCATTTT
. | TRBJ2-1 | TRBV2 | . | CASQAISSYNEQFF | TGTGCCAGCCAAGCGATAAGCTCCTACAATGAGCAGTTCTTC
. | TRBJ1-4 | TRBV18 | . | CASSPRQNEKLFF | TGTGCCAGCTCACCTAGACAGAATGAAAAACTGTTTTTT
. | TRBJ2-1 | TRBV6-6 | . | CASSSRAYNEQFF | TGTGCCAGCAGTTCCCGAGCCTACAATGAGCAGTTCTTC
. | TRBJ1-2 | TRBV30 | . | CAWSLWRDGYTF | TGTGCCTGGAGTCTTTGGAGGGATGGCTACACCTTC
. | TRBJ2-5 | TRBV5-1 | . | CASRDGRQETQYF | TGCGCCAGCAGAGATGGGAGACAAGAGACCCAGTACTTC
TRBD2 | TRBJ2-1 | TRBV19 | . | CASSDRLAPYNEQFF | TGTGCCAGTAGTGACCGACTAGCCCCTTACAATGAGCAGTTCTTC
TRBD1 | TRBJ1-1 | TRBV4-1 | once | CASSQIPGQGNPEAFF | TGCGCCAGCAGCCAGATACCGGGACAGGGTAACCCTGAAGCTTTCTTT
TRBD1 | TRBJ1-1 | TRBV4-1 | . | CASSPTSSDRAGSDTEAFF | TGCGCCAGCAGCCCCACTTCCTCGGACAGGGCGGGTAGTGACACTGAAGCTTTCTTT
. | TRBJ1-1 | TRBV5-6 | few | CASSPRGFTEAFF | TGTGCCAGCAGCCCTAGGGGTTTCACTGAAGCTTTCTTT
. | TRBJ1-6 | TRBV13 | . | CASSPRGSSYNSPLHF | TGTGCCAGCAGCCCCCGGGGGAGCTCCTATAATTCACCCCTCCACTTT
. | TRBJ2-3 | TRBV10-2 | . | CASSDLLRGSTDTQYF | TGCGCCAGCAGTGATTTGCTCCGAGGGAGCACAGATACGCAGTATTTT
. | TRBJ2-1 | TRBV30 | . | CAWIPPTGGGHEQFF | TGTGCCTGGATCCCACCCACAGGGGGGGGGCATGAGCAGTTCTTC
. | TRBJ1-1 | TRBV9 | . | CASSTRTGFRNPNTPMNTEAFF | TGTGCCAGCAGCACTAGAACAGGGTTTAGAAATCCTAACACTCCCATGAACACTGAAGCTTTCTTT
TRBD2 | TRBJ2-6 | TRBV6-1 | few | CATGLAGAGANVLTF | TGTGCCACAGGACTAGCGGGCGCTGGGGCCAACGTCCTGACTTTC
. | TRBJ1-2 | TRBV11-2 | . | CASSLLTGFDYGYTF | TGTGCCAGCAGCCTCCTAACAGGGTTCGACTATGGCTACACCTTC
. | TRBJ1-1 | TRBV5-1 | . | CASSLQGRVETEAFF | TGCGCCAGCAGCTTACAGGGAAGGGTAGAAACTGAAGCTTTCTTT
. | TRBJ2-7 | TRBV6-1 | . | CASSEGGTLNEQYF | TGTGCCAGCAGTGAAGGTGGGACACTCAACGAGCAGTACTTC
. | TRBJ2-3 | TRBV7-9 | . | CASSLGHSVEQYF | TGTGCCAGCAGCCTGGGACATTCGGTTGAGCAGTATTTT
TRBD1 | TRBJ1-2 | TRBV5-1 | once | CASSPSQGAIGYTF | TGCGCCAGCAGCCCCTCACAGGGGGCGATTGGCTACACCTTC
TRBD1 | TRBJ2-7 | TRBV7-9 | . | CASSDSTGEYF | TGTGCCAGCAGCGACTCGACAGGGGAGTACTTC
TRBD1 | TRBJ1-1 | TRBV30 | . | CAWSRTGDMNTEAFF | TGTGCCTGGAGCCGAACAGGGGACATGAACACTGAAGCTTTCTTT
. | TRBJ1-1 | TRBV5-6 | . | CASSYYDRNTEAFF | TGTGCCAGCAGCTACTATGACAGGAACACTGAAGCTTTCTTT
. | TRBJ1-2 | TRBV30 | . | CAWSSYGYTF | TGTGCCTGGAGCAGCTATGGCTACACCTTC
TRBD1 | TRBJ1-1 | TRBV29-1 | . | CSVVNRDRSNTEAFF | TGCAGCGTTGTGAACCGGGACAGATCGAACACTGAAGCTTTCTTT
. | TRBJ1-2 | TRBV6-5 | few | CASSYGRGYGYTF | TGTGCCAGCAGTTATGGACGGGGCTATGGCTACACCTTC
. | TRBJ1-2 | TRBV4-2 | . | CASSHDLKGRVAGYTF | TGTGCCAGCAGCCATGATCTGAAGGGGAGGGTCGCTGGCTACACCTTC
. | TRBJ2-7 | TRBV30 | . | CAWSVTGEQYF | TGTGCCTGGAGTGTTACGGGAGAGCAGTACTTC
. | TRBJ1-5 | TRBV30 | . | CAWSVYGSNQPQHF | TGTGCCTGGAGTGTTTACGGGAGCAATCAGCCCCAGCATTTT
. | TRBJ1-1 | TRBV7-9 | few | CASSSGTNTEAFF | TGTGCCAGCAGTTCGGGTACGAACACTGAAGCTTTCTTT
. | TRBJ1-2 | TRBV6-4 | medium-sized | CASSETKMGPTGYTF | TGTGCCAGCAGTGAAACGAAGATGGGGCCTACCGGCTACACCTTC
. | TRBJ1-1 | TRBV20-1 | . | CSARASTEAFF | TGCAGTGCTAGAGCCAGCACTGAAGCTTTCTTT
TRBD1 | TRBJ2-2 | TRBV6-5 | . | CASSLGQGGTGELFF | TGTGCCAGCAGTTTGGGACAGGGGGGAACCGGGGAGCTGTTTTTT
. | TRBJ1-1 | TRBV6-5 | . | CASSYEMNTEAFF | TGTGCCAGCAGTTACGAGATGAACACTGAAGCTTTCTTT
. | TRBJ1-2 | TRBV6-5 | . | CASSYSDRLGGYTF | TGTGCCAGCAGTTACTCCGACAGGTTAGGTGGCTACACCTTC
. | TRBJ2-1 | TRBV18 | . | CASSLTFEGNNEQFF | TGTGCCAGCTCACTGACTTTTGAGGGCAACAATGAGCAGTTCTTC
. | TRBJ1-1 | TRBV2 | . | CASSPWEDTEAFF | TGTGCCAGCAGTCCATGGGAGGACACTGAAGCTTTCTTT
TRBD1 | TRBJ1-5 | TRBV10-3 | once | CAISESTGTGDQPQHF | TGTGCCATCAGTGAGTCTACCGGGACAGGGGATCAGCCCCAGCATTTT
. | TRBJ2-7 | TRBV27 | . | CATRPAGGSYEQYF | TGTGCCACCCGCCCGGCCGGGGGCTCCTACGAGCAGTACTTC
TRBD1 | TRBJ1-1 | TRBV10-2 | . | CASRFTGGTEAFF | TGCGCCAGCAGATTTACAGGGGGCACTGAAGCTTTCTTT
. | TRBJ2-5 | TRBV2 | . | CASTSRETQYF | TGTGCCAGCACCTCGAGGGAGACCCAGTACTTC
. | TRBJ1-2 | TRBV28 | few | CASRFTQALGDGYTF | TGTGCCAGCAGGTTCACCCAAGCGCTCGGGGATGGCTACACCTTC
. | TRBJ1-1 | TRBV30 | . | CAWSDLGITEAFF | TGTGCCTGGAGTGACCTAGGAATTACTGAAGCTTTCTTT
TRBD2 | TRBJ2-5 | TRBV6-1 | . | CASRRSGETQYF | TGTGCCAGCAGGCGTAGCGGGGAGACCCAGTACTTC
. | TRBJ2-5 | TRBV6-1 | . | CASGRLIQETQYF | TGTGCCAGCGGAAGACTGATACAAGAGACCCAGTACTTC
. | TRBJ1-5 | TRBV19 | . | CASKYRNQPQHF | TGTGCCAGTAAATATCGGAATCAGCCCCAGCATTTT